This entry describes one T cell receptor (beta chain). Both 60 Vbeta primers and 13 Jbeta primers went into the PCR. Measured with immunoSEQ multiplex PCR; TCRdb has only the in-frame clones, and not every one. The profile shows 200,000 or so clones, 65% to 85% of them singletons. This entry belongs to a study of cytomegalovirus exposure and HLA in healthy donors. Trimming stripped 1 base from V and 1 base from J, with 7 bases between. Germline CDR1 reads SGHRS; CDR2 reads YFSETQ. This CDR3 has 14 residues. The sequenced material came from PBMCs. This sequence originates from a boy aged 2-9 years in good health and CMV-seronegative. The chain links TRBV5-1 to TRBJ2-3; possible D gene TRBD1, 6 bases. CDR3 in amino acids: CASSLSGGTDTQYF. As DNA, the CDR3 is TGCGCCAGCAGCTTGTCAGGGGGCACAGATACGCAGTATTTT.